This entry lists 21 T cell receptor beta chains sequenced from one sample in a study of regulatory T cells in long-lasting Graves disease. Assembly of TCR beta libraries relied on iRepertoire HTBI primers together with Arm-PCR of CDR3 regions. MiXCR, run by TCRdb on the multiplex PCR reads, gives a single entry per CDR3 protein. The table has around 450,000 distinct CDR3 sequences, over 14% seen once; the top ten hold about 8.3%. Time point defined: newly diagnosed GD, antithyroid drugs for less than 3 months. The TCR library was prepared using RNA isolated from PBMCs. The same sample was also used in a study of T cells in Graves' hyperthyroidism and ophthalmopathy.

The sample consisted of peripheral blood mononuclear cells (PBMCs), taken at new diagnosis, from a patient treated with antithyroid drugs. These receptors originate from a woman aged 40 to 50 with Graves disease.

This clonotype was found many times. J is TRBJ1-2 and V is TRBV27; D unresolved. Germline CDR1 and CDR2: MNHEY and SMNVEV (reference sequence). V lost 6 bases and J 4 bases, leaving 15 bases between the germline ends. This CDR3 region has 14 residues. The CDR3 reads CASRFSRAGYGYTF. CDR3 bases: TGTGCCAGCAGATTCAGTCGGGCGGGCTATGGCTACACCTTC.

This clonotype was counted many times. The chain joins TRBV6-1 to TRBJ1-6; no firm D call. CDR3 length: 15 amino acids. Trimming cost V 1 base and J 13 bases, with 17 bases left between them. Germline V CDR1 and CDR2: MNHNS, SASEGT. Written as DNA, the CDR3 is TGTGCCAGCAGTGAAGTATCCCAGCCGGTCGGGCCCCTCCACTTT. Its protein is CASSEVSQPVGPLHF.

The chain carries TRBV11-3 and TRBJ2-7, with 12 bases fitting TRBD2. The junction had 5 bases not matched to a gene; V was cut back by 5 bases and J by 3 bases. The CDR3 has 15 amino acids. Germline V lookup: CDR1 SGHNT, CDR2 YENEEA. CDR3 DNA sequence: TGTGCCAGCAGCCATACTAGCGGGAGGAGCTACGAGCAGTACTTC. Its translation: CASSHTSGRSYEQYF.

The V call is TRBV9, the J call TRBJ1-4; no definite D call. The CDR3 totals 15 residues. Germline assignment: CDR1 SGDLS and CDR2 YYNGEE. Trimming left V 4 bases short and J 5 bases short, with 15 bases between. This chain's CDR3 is CASSPEALFNEKLFF. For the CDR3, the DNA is TGTGCCAGCAGCCCCGAGGCGTTGTTCAATGAAAAACTGTTTTTT.

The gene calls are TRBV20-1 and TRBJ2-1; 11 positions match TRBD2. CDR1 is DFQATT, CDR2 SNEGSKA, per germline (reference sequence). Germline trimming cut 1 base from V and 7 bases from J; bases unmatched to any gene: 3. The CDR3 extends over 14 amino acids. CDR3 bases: TGCAGTGCTAGAGGTACTAGCGGGAGAAATGAGCAGTTCTTC. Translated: CSARGTSGRNEQFF.

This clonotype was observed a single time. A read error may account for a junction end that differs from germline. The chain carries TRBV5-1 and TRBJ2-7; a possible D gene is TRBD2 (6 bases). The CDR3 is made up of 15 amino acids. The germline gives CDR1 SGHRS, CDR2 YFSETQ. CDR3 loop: CASSLDPGDAYEHYF. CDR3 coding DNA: TGCGCCAGCAGCTTGGACCCGGGAGACGCGTACGAGCATTACTTC.

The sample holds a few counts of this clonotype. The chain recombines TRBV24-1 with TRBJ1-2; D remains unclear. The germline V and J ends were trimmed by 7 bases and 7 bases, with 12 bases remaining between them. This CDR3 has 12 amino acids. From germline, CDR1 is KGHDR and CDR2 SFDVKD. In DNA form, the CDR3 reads TGTGCCACCAGGGATGCTGAGTCTGGCTACACCTTC. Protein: CATRDAESGYTF.

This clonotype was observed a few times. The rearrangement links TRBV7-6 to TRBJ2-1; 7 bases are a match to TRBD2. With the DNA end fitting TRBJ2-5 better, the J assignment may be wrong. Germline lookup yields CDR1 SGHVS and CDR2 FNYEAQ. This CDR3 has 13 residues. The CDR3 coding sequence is TGTGCCAGCAGCCCAAGCGGGGCGGGGACCCAGTACTTC. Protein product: CASSPSGAGTQYF.

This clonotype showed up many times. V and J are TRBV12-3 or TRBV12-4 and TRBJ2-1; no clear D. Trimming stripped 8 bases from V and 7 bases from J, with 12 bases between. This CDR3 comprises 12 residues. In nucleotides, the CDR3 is TGTGCCAGCGCCGGGTGGGCTAATGAGCAGTTCTTC. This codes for CASAGWANEQFF.

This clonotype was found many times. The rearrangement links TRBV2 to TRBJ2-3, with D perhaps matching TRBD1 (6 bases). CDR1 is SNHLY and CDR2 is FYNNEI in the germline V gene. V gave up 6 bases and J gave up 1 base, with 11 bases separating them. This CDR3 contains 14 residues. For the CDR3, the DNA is TGTGCCAGCAGGGAGGCAGGGGGCACAGATACGCAGTATTTT. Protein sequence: CASREAGGTDTQYF.

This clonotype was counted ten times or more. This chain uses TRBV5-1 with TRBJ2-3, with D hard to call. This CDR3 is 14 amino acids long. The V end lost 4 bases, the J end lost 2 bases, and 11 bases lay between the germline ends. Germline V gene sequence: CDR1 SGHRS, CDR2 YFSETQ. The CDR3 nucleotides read TGCGCCAGCAGCCTACGGACGGCCACAGATACGCAGTATTTT. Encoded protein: CASSLRTATDTQYF.

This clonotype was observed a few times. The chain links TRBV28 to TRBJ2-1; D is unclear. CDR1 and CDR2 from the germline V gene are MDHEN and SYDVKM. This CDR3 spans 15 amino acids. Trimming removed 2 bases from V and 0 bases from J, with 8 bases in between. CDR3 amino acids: CASSLVLPSYNEQFF. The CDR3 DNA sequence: TGTGCCAGCAGTTTAGTCCTACCCTCCTACAATGAGCAGTTCTTC. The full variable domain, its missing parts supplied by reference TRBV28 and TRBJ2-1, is DVKVTQSSRYLVKRTGEKVFLECVQDMDHENMFWYRQDPGLGLRLIYFSYDVKMKEKGDIPEGYSVSREKKERFSLILESASTNQTSMYLCASSLVLPSYNEQFFGPGTRLTVL.

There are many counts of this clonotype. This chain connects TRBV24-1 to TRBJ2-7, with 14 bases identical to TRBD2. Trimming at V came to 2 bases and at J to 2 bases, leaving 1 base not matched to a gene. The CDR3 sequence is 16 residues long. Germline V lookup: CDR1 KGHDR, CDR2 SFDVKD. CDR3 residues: CATSDSTSGRAYEQYF. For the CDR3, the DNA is TGTGCCACCAGTGATTCGACTAGCGGGAGGGCCTACGAGCAGTACTTC.

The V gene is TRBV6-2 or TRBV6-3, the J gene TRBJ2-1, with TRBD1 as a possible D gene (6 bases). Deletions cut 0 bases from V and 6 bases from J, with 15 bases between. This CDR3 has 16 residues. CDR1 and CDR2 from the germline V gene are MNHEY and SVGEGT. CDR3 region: CASSYSKQGGFNEQFF. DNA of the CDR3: TGTGCCAGCAGTTACTCGAAACAGGGCGGTTTCAATGAGCAGTTCTTC.

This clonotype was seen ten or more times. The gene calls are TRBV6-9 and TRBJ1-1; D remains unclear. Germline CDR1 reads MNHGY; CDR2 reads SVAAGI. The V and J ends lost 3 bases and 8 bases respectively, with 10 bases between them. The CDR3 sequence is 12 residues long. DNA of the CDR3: TGTGCCAGCAGTTACCTAGACGGGGAAGCTTTCTTT. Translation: CASSYLDGEAFF.

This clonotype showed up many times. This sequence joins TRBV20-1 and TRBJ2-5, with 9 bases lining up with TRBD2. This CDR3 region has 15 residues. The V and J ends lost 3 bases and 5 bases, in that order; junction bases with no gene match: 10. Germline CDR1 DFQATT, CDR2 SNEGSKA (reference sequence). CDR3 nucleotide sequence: TGCAGTGCTAGTGTCCTAGCGGGAATCCGGGAGACCCAGTACTTC. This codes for CSASVLAGIRETQYF.

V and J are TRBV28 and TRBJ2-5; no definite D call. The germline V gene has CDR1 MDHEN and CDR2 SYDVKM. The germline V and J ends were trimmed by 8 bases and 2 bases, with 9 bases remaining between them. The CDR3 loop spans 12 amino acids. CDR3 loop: CASCWGQETQYF. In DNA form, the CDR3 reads TGTGCCAGCTGTTGGGGACAAGAGACCCAGTACTTC.

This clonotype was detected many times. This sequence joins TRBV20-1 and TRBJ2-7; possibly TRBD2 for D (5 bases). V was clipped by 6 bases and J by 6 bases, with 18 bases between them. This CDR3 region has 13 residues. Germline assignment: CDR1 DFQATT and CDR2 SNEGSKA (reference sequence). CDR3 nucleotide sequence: TGCAGTGCCATGGAGGATACTCTCGGCGAGCAGTACTTC. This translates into CSAMEDTLGEQYF.

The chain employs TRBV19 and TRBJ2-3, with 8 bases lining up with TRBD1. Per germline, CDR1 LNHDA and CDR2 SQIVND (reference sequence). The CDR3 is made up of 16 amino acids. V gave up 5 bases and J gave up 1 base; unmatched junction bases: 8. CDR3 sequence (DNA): TGTGCCAGTAGTGGGGACAGGCCCCTCGGCACAGATACGCAGTATTTT. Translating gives CASSGDRPLGTDTQYF.

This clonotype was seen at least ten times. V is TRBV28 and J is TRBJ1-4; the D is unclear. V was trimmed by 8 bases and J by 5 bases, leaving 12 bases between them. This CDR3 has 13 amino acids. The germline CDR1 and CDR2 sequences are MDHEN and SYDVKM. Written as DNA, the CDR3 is TGTGCCAGCCCTAAACAGATAAATGAAAAACTGTTTTTT. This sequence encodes CASPKQINEKLFF.

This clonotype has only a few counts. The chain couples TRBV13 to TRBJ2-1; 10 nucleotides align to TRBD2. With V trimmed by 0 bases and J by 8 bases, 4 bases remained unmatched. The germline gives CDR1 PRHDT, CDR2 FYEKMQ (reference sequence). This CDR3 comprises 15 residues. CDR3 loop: CASSLGLAGDHEQFF. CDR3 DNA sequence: TGTGCCAGCAGCTTAGGGCTAGCGGGAGATCATGAGCAGTTCTTC.